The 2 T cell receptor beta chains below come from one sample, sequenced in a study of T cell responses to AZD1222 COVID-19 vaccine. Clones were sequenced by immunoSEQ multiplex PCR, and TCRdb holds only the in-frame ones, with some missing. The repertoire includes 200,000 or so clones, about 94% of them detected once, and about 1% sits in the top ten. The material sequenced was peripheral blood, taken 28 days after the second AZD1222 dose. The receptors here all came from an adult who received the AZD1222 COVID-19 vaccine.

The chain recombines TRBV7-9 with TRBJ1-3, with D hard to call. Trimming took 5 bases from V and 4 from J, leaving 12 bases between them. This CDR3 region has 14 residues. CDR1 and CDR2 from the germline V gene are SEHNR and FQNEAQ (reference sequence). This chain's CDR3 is CASSHLKRGNTIYF. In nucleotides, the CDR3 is TGTGCCAGCAGCCATCTGAAGCGCGGAAACACCATATATTTT.

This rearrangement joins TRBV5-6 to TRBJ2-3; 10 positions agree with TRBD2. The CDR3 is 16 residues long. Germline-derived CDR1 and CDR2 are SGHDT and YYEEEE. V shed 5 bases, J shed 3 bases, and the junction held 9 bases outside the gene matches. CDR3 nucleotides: TGTGCCAGCAGACGATATCAGCGGGGGGGTACAGATACGCAGTATTTT. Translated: CASRRYQRGGTDTQYF.